This T cell receptor beta chain was captured by sequencing in a study of response to subunit inactivated influenza vaccine. V lost 0 bases to trimming and J lost 1 base, with 12 bases between them. The length of the CDR3 is 16 residues. The germline V gene has CDR1 LNHNV and CDR2 YYDKDF (reference sequence). TCRdb reprocessed the RT-PCR reads via MiXCR and lists one record per CDR3 protein. In the table there are 600,000 to 700,000 distinct CDR3 sequences, about 15% of which are singletons. The V call is TRBV15, the J call TRBJ1-1; D remains ambiguous. The sample consisted of PBMCs from blood, taken approximately 15 days before vaccination. This TCR derives from a middle-aged man who received an inactivated influenza vaccine. DNA of the CDR3: TGTGCCACCAGCAGAGATCGGGCCAACCGGAACACTGAAGCTTTCTTT. It specifies CATSRDRANRNTEAFF.